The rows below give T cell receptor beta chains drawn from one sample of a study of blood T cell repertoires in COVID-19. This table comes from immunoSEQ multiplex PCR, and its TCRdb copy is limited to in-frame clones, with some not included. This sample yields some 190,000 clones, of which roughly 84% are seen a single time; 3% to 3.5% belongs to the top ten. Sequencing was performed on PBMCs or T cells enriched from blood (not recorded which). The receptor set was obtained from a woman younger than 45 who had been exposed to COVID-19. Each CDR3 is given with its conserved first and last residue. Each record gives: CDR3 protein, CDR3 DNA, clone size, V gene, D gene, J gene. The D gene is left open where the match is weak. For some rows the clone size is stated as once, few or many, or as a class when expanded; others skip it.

CASSVSGGQSYNEQFF	TGCGCCAGCAGTGTTAGCGGGGGGCAATCCTACAATGAGCAGTTCTTC	few	TRBV10-2	TRBD2	TRBJ2-1
CASSYLAGQLAFF	TGTGCCAGCAGTTACCTCGCAGGGCAACTAGCTTTCTTT	NA	TRBV6-2/TRBV6-3	NA	TRBJ1-1
CAWSVGTGVEKLFF	TGTGCCTGGTCGGTGGGGACAGGGGTTGAAAAACTGTTTTTT	NA	TRBV30	TRBD1	TRBJ1-4
CASSLAQGRMNTEAFF	TGTGCCAGCAGCTTAGCTCAGGGGCGCATGAACACTGAAGCTTTCTTT	NA	TRBV7-9	NA	TRBJ1-1
CASSQDLLAHNEQFF	TGTGCCAGCAGCCAAGATCTACTAGCACACAATGAGCAGTTCTTC	NA	TRBV3-1/TRBV3-2	NA	TRBJ2-1
CASSLDTARTYNSPLHF	TGTGCCAGCAGCTTGGACACAGCCAGAACCTATAATTCACCCCTCCACTTT	once	TRBV5-8	NA	TRBJ1-6
CASSARDRGVYGANVLTF	TGTGCCAGCAGCGCCCGGGACAGGGGTGTTTATGGGGCCAACGTCCTGACTTTC	NA	TRBV3-1/TRBV3-2	TRBD1	TRBJ2-6
CSVEPSGVETQYF	TGCAGCGTTGAGCCTAGCGGGGTGGAGACCCAGTACTTC	NA	TRBV29-1	TRBD2	TRBJ2-5
CASTLTGENTEAFF	TGTGCCAGCACTCTTACAGGGGAGAACACTGAAGCTTTCTTT	NA	TRBV6-6	TRBD1	TRBJ1-1
CASSVGQGAIYGYTF	TGTGCCAGCAGCGTAGGACAGGGGGCAATTTATGGCTACACCTTC	NA	TRBV9	TRBD1	TRBJ1-2
CASSLALFGTASNQPQHF	TGTGCCAGCAGCTTGGCTTTATTCGGGACAGCTTCCAATCAGCCCCAGCATTTT	NA	TRBV5-6	TRBD1	TRBJ1-5
CASSPGVWETWAEAFF	TGCGCCAGCAGCCCGGGGGTCTGGGAAACATGGGCTGAAGCTTTCTTT	once	TRBV5-1	NA	TRBJ1-1
CASSTEPTSGAPGTQYF	TGTGCCAGCAGCACCGAACCCACTAGCGGGGCTCCGGGGACCCAGTACTTC	NA	TRBV5-4	TRBD2	TRBJ2-5
CASMMRQYSNQPQHF	TGTGCCAGCATGATGAGACAGTATAGCAATCAGCCCCAGCATTTT	few	TRBV6-5	NA	TRBJ1-5
CASSLAGAGPTDTQYF	TGTGCCAGCAGCCTAGCGGGAGCGGGGCCCACAGATACGCAGTATTTT	NA	TRBV7-9	TRBD2	TRBJ2-3
CASSGSGGGNEQYF	TGCGCCAGCAGCGGTAGCGGGGGGGGGAACGAGCAGTACTTC	NA	TRBV4-3	TRBD2	TRBJ2-7
CASSPGTGDGGNTIYF	TGTGCCAGCAGCCCCGGGACAGGGGACGGTGGAAACACCATATATTTT	NA	TRBV3-1/TRBV3-2	TRBD1	TRBJ1-3
CATSALGPQYF	TGTGCCACCTCGGCTCTGGGGCCGCAGTATTTT	once	TRBV19	NA	TRBJ2-3
CASSNNDRGGQPQHF	TGTGCCAGCAGCAATAATGACAGGGGTGGTCAGCCCCAGCATTTT	NA	TRBV7-8	TRBD1	TRBJ1-5
CASFPGLAGGRELFF	TGCGCCAGCTTCCCCGGACTAGCGGGGGGCCGGGAGCTGTTTTTT	NA	TRBV5-1	TRBD2	TRBJ2-2
CASSFGLAGYEQYF	TGTGCCAGCAGCTTCGGACTAGCGGGCTACGAGCAGTACTTC	NA	TRBV7-2	TRBD2	TRBJ2-7
CSVRTDNGYTF	TGCAGCGTCCGGACAGACAATGGCTACACCTTC	NA	TRBV29-1	NA	TRBJ1-2
CASSYSNSLQGVYTF	TGTGCCAGCAGTTACTCGAACAGCTTGCAAGGCGTCTACACCTTC	once	TRBV6-2/TRBV6-3	NA	TRBJ1-2
CASRHFVPRPGQYNSPLHF	TGTGCCAGCAGACACTTTGTCCCGAGACCGGGACAGTATAATTCACCCCTCCACTTT	NA	TRBV7-8	TRBD1	TRBJ1-6
CASSYRTGQGKLFF	TGTGCCAGCAGTTACCGGACAGGACAGGGAAAACTGTTTTTT	NA	TRBV6-2/TRBV6-3	TRBD1	TRBJ1-4
CASSYGATNEKLFF	TGCGCCAGCAGCTACGGTGCAACTAATGAAAAACTGTTTTTT	NA	TRBV5-1	NA	TRBJ1-4
CASSKKGTGPRGITETAFF	TGTGCCAGCAGTAAAAAAGGGACAGGGCCCCGGGGGATCACCGAGACGGCTTTCTTT	few	TRBV6-9	TRBD1	TRBJ1-1
CASRTLTGQDWTEAFF	TGTGCCAGCAGAACCCTAACGGGACAAGATTGGACTGAAGCTTTCTTT	NA	TRBV2	NA	TRBJ1-1
CASSTGQGFEQYF	TGTGCCAGCAGTACGGGGCAGGGGTTCGAGCAGTACTTC	NA	TRBV6-6	NA	TRBJ2-7
CASGTQGFYGYTF	TGTGCCAGCGGCACTCAGGGATTCTATGGCTACACCTTC	NA	TRBV9	NA	TRBJ1-2
CASSVKGGLGYTF	TGTGCCAGCAGCGTAAAGGGAGGGTTGGGCTACACCTTC	NA	TRBV9	NA	TRBJ1-2
CASKGDSNQPQHF	TGTGCCAGCAAGGGGGATAGCAATCAGCCCCAGCATTTT	once	TRBV12-3/TRBV12-4	NA	TRBJ1-5
CASSRGGTTDTQYF	TGTGCCAGCAGCCGCGGGGGGACGACAGATACGCAGTATTTT	NA	TRBV6-5	TRBD2	TRBJ2-3
CATSRVAGANVLTF	TGTGCCACCAGCAGAGTCGCTGGGGCCAACGTCCTGACTTTC	NA	TRBV15	NA	TRBJ2-6
CASRAPLGLLGTEAFF	TGTGCCAGCAGAGCCCCCCTGGGACTACTGGGGACTGAAGCTTTCTTT	NA	TRBV2	NA	TRBJ1-1
CATSSPDRGRDTIYF	TGTGCCACCAGCAGTCCGGACAGGGGTCGAGACACCATATATTTT	few	TRBV15	TRBD1	TRBJ1-3
CASTRVGTGGSPLHF	TGTGCCAGCACCCGGGTCGGGACAGGGGGATCACCCCTCCACTTT	NA	TRBV5-8	TRBD1	TRBJ1-6
CASSPPGNQPQHF	TGTGCCAGCTCACCGCCGGGCAATCAGCCCCAGCATTTT	NA	TRBV18	NA	TRBJ1-5
CASSSTPGGTLEDTQYF	TGTGCCAGCAGCTCAACCCCAGGGGGAACGCTAGAAGATACGCAGTATTTT	NA	TRBV7-6	TRBD1	TRBJ2-3
CASSILGVGARAQQFF	TGTGCCAGTAGTATATTAGGAGTGGGTGCCCGTGCCCAGCAGTTCTTC	NA	TRBV19	NA	TRBJ2-1
CASSLQGVGSYEQYF	TGTGCCAGCAGCTTGCAGGGCGTCGGCTCCTACGAGCAGTACTTC	NA	TRBV5-5	NA	TRBJ2-7
CASSPRRDSQETQYF	TGTGCCAGCTCACCTCGAAGGGACAGCCAAGAGACCCAGTACTTC	few	TRBV18	TRBD1	TRBJ2-5
CASSGGAGGRYNEQFF	TGTGCCAGCAGCGGGGGAGCGGGGGGGCGATACAATGAGCAGTTCTTC	NA	TRBV11-2	TRBD2	TRBJ2-1
CASSAQWGRAEEAFF	TGTGCCAGCAGCGCCCAGTGGGGCAGGGCCGAGGAAGCTTTCTTT	NA	TRBV9	NA	TRBJ1-1
CASSDGVYEQYF	TGTGCCAGCAGTGACGGGGTCTACGAGCAGTACTTC	NA	TRBV2	NA	TRBJ2-7
CASSQEPPLRGYEKLFF	TGCGCCAGCAGCCAAGAACCCCCTCTTAGGGGGTATGAAAAACTGTTTTTT	NA	TRBV4-1	NA	TRBJ1-4
CASSLREGWGEKLFF	TGTGCCAGCTCACTCCGGGAGGGCTGGGGTGAAAAACTGTTTTTT	NA	TRBV18	NA	TRBJ1-4
CATSRDVFLAGVQETQYF	TGTGCCACCAGCAGAGATGTGTTCCTGGCGGGGGTCCAAGAGACCCAGTACTTC	NA	TRBV15	TRBD2	TRBJ2-5
CASCDMRDYGYTF	TGTGCCAGTTGTGACATGAGGGACTATGGCTACACCTTC	NA	TRBV28	NA	TRBJ1-2
CAWSIDSSYEQYF	TGTGCCTGGAGTATAGACAGCTCCTACGAGCAGTACTTC	NA	TRBV30	NA	TRBJ2-7
CASSLVGKGRESYEQYF	TGTGCCAGCAGCTTAGTTGGAAAGGGCAGGGAATCCTACGAGCAGTACTTC	few	TRBV7-2	NA	TRBJ2-7